This entry lists 10 T cell receptor beta chains sequenced from one sample in a study of Ad26.COV2.S vaccination and SARS-CoV-2 variants. Treatment noted: approximately 18 received Ad26.COV2.S at low or high dose, single or two shots; five or six received placebo; per-sample allocation not given. Sample collection was performed on day 63 after the first vaccine or placebo injection. Clones were sequenced by immunoSEQ multiplex PCR, and TCRdb holds only the in-frame ones, with some missing. Here the sample spans about 680,000 clones, around 90% being singletons. The sample in question was peripheral blood, obtained in a trial of Ad26.COV2.S vaccine versus placebo. These receptor sequences come from a person between 18 and 65 years old who received the Ad26.COV2.S COVID-19 vaccine or a placebo.

The gene calls are TRBV15 and TRBJ2-3; 10 bases line up with TRBD2. V lost 7 bases to trimming and J lost 4 bases; unmatched junction nucleotides: 5. The CDR3 loop spans 14 amino acids. Germline assignment: CDR1 LNHNV and CDR2 YYDKDF (reference sequence). CDR3 nucleotide sequence: TGTGCCACCAAAGGGGGGACTAGCGCAGATACGCAGTATTTT. Its protein is CATKGGTSADTQYF.

The V and J genes are TRBV10-3 and TRBJ2-5; possible D gene TRBD1, 6 bases. The CDR3 is 15 residues long. CDR1 is ENHRY and CDR2 is SYGVKD in the germline V gene. Trimming left V 6 bases short and J 2 bases short, with 16 bases between. Written as DNA, the CDR3 is TGTGCCATCAGCATCCGACCGGGACAACAAGAGACCCAGTACTTC. Its protein product is CAISIRPGQQETQYF.

This clone appeared once. V is TRBV19 and J is TRBJ2-1; D remains ambiguous. CDR1 and CDR2 (germline): LNHDA, SQIVND (reference sequence). Trimming cost V 3 bases and J 3 bases, with 9 bases left between them. The CDR3 is 14 residues long. The CDR3 reads CASSILSFYNEQFF. The DNA of the CDR3 is TGTGCCAGTAGTATCTTGAGTTTCTACAATGAGCAGTTCTTC.

The CDR3 is CASAEAGGPTNEQFF. The CDR3 bases are TGTGCCAGCGCCGAGGCGGGAGGGCCTACCAATGAGCAGTTCTTC. The V gene is TRBV11-3, the J gene TRBJ2-1; 9 bases match TRBD2. Germline CDR1 and CDR2: SGHNT and YENEEA. The V and J ends lost 8 bases and 6 bases, in that order; junction bases with no gene match: 11. The CDR3 totals 15 residues.

This clone was detected only once. The V call is TRBV5-6, the J call TRBJ1-4, with unresolved D. Germline V CDR1 and CDR2: SGHDT, YYEEEE. CDR3 size: 12 residues. V was trimmed by 4 bases and J by 7 bases, leaving 8 bases between them. The chain's CDR3 is CASSQRREKLFF. As DNA, the CDR3 is TGTGCCAGCAGCCAGAGACGTGAAAAACTGTTTTTT.

This chain links TRBV3-1 (or the pseudogene TRBV3-2) with TRBJ1-5; D is unclear. V was pared by 1 base and J by 7 bases, with 11 bases between. The CDR3 spans 14 residues. From germline, CDR1 is LGHDT and CDR2 YNNKEL (reference sequence). In DNA form, the CDR3 reads TGTGCCAGCAGCCAAGGGACCGGTGGGCAGCCCCAGCATTTT. It translates to CASSQGTGGQPQHF.

This rearrangement joins TRBV4-3 to TRBJ1-2; TRBD1 is a possible D gene (5 bases). V lost 0 bases and J lost 8, with 10 bases in between. From germline, CDR1 is LGHNA and CDR2 YSLEER. This CDR3 is built from 13 residues. For the CDR3, the DNA is TGCGCCAGCAGCCAAGATCGGGGCGGGGGCTACACCTTC. Translated: CASSQDRGGGYTF.

The V and J genes are TRBV29-1 and TRBJ1-2; no clear D gene. The germline gives CDR1 SQVTM, CDR2 ANQGSEA. Trimming pared 4 bases from V and 3 bases from J, leaving 15 bases between. CDR3 size: 14 residues. CDR3 amino acids: CSVGEFSGDYGYTF. The CDR3 nucleotides read TGCAGCGTTGGGGAATTCAGCGGGGACTATGGCTACACCTTC. The full variable domain, completed using reference TRBV29-1 and TRBJ1-2, is SAVISQKPSRDICQRGTSLTIQCQVDSQVTMMFWYRQQPGQSLTLIATANQGSEATYESGFVIDKFPISRPNLTFSTLTVSNMSPEDSSIYLCSVGEFSGDYGYTFGSGTRLTVV.

Notes on this clone: Other DNA sequences in this specimen translate into the identical CDR3. The chain is built from TRBV6-5 and TRBJ2-3; D is possibly TRBD1 (6 bases). Germline V gene data show CDR1 as MNHEY and CDR2 as SVGAGI. V was trimmed by 0 bases and J by 3 bases, leaving 7 bases between them. The CDR3 sequence is 14 residues long. CDR3 residues: CASSYSTGTDTQYF. CDR3 DNA sequence: TGTGCCAGCAGTTACTCGACAGGAACAGATACGCAGTATTTT.

The J gene is TRBJ2-2, the V gene TRBV5-1; the match to TRBD1 covers 11 bases. In germline, CDR1 is SGHRS, CDR2 YFSETQ. V lost 2 bases, J lost 10 bases, and 7 bases stayed unmatched. The CDR3 has 15 residues. Written as DNA, the CDR3 is TGCGCCAGCAGCTTTGGACAGGGGGCGCCGTCGGAGCTGTTTTTT. Translation: CASSFGQGAPSELFF.